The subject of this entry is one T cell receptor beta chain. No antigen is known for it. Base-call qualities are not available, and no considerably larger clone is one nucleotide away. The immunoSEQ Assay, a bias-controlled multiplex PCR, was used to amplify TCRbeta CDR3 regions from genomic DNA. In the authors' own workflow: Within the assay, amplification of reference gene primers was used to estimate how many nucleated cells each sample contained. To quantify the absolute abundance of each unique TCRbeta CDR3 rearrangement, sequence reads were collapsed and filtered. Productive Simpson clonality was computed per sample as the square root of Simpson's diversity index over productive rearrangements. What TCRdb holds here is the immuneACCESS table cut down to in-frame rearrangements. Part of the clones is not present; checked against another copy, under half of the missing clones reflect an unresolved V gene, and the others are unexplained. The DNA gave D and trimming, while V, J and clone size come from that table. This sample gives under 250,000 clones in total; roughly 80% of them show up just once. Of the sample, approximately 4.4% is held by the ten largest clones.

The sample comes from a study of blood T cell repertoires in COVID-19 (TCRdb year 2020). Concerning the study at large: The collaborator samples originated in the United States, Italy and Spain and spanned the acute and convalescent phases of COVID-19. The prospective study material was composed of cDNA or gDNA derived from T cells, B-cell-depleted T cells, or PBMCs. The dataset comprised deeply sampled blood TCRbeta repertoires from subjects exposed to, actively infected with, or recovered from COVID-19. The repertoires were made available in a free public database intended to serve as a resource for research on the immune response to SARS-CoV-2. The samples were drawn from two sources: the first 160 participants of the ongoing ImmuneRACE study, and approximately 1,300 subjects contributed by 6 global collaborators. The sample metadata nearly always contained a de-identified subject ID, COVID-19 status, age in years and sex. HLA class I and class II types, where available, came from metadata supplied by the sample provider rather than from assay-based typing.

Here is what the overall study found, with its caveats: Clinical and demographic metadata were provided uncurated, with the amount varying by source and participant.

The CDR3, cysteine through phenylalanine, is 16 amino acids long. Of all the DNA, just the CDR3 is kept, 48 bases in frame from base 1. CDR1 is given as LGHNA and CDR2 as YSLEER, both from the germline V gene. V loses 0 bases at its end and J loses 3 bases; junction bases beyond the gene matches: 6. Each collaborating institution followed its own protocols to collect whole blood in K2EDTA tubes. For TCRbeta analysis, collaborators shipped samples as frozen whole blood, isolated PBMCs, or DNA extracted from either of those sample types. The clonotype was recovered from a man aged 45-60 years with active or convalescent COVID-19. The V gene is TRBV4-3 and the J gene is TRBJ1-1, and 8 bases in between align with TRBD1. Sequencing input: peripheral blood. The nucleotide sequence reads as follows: TGCGCCAGCAGCCAAGACAGGGGGCTGCGGTACACTGAAGCTTTCTTT. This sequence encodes CASSQDRGLRYTEAFF.